The T cell receptor beta chain described here comes from a study of cytomegalovirus exposure and HLA in healthy donors. The study's findings and limits: More than 150 TCR beta chains were listed as cytomegalovirus-associated. As was reported, the classifier diagnosed cytomegalovirus status with high specificity and sensitivity.

Sequenced by immunoSEQ multiplex PCR; TCRdb stores in-frame clones only, minus some. Among 200,000 to 250,000 clones listed, approximately 86% were seen once. Turning to this clone: Its antigen is unknown.

CDR1 and CDR2 (germline): LGHNA, YNFKEQ. Trimming cost V 0 bases and J 8 bases; bases outside gene matches: 4. The CDR3 extends over 16 amino acids. The source material was PBMCs. The TCR sequence derives from a woman aged 18-29 years in good health and CMV-seronegative. This rearrangement joins TRBV4-2 to TRBJ2-1; 13 nucleotides agree with TRBD2. The CDR3 coding sequence is TGTGCCAGCAGCCAAGAGGGACTAGCGGGAATCGATGAGCAGTTCTTC. Residues: CASSQEGLAGIDEQFF.